The entry that follows covers one T cell receptor (beta chain) sequence. The antigen is unknown. The data originate from a study of cytomegalovirus exposure and HLA in healthy donors. Germline CDR1 and CDR2: MNHEY and SVGAGI. The CDR3 extends over 15 amino acids. The V segment lost 2 bases and the J segment 5 bases; nucleotides outside the gene matches: 5. PCR used 60 Vbeta primers and 13 Jbeta primers. Sequenced by immunoSEQ multiplex PCR; TCRdb stores in-frame clones only, minus some. The repertoire includes about 160,000 clones, 84% of them detected once, and under 7.5% sits in the top ten. Study results and caveats: No immune exposure information besides CMV serostatus was available. It has been reported that TCR beta sequences accurately predicted the HLA-A and HLA-B alleles of most subjects. It was taken for granted in presence/absence analyses that sequencing depth across donors was roughly uniform.

Source material: PBMCs. The receptor was derived from a man in his fifties or sixties in good health and CMV-seropositive. This chain links TRBV6-5 with TRBJ2-2; 7 nucleotides match TRBD2. In DNA form, the CDR3 reads TGTGCCAGCAGTTACGAGCGGGGAAGAACCGGGGAGCTGTTTTTT. Translating it yields CASSYERGRTGELFF.